Given below is one T cell receptor beta chain in context. These data originate in a study of blood T cell repertoires in COVID-19. Turning to the study itself: Both acute and convalescent COVID-19 samples were obtained from the United States, Italy and Spain. From T cells, B-cell-depleted T cells, or PBMCs came the material, which was cDNA or gDNA.

TCRdb's table, derived via immunoSEQ multiplex PCR, lists solely in-frame clones and lacks some. Here the sample spans about 520,000 clones, approximately 85% being singletons. This receptor was taken from a human donor in a cohort sampled during active COVID-19. Input material: peripheral blood.

CDR3 sequence reads: CASSQAARYEQYF. CDR3 nucleotide sequence: TGCGCCAGCAGCCAAGCTGCGAGATACGAGCAGTACTTC. The chain links TRBV4-3 to TRBJ2-7; D unresolved. The CDR3 totals 13 residues. Deletions cut 1 base from V and 4 bases from J, with 8 bases between. CDR1 is LGHNA, CDR2 YSLEER, per germline.